This T cell receptor beta chain was identified during a study of blood T cells in healthy people across ages. The study's findings and limits: Diversity was higher, and naive CD4+ cells more numerous, in long-lived donors than in aged donors.

CDR3 length equals 14 residues. Germline V gene data show CDR1 as MNHEY and CDR2 as SMNVEV (reference sequence). Germline trimming cut 6 bases from V and 7 bases from J; bases unmatched to any gene: 6. This clonotype was observed once. Its antigen is still unknown. Combining a sample-barcoded 5' primer with a J-beta primer mix, a second PCR ran for roughly 6 to 12 cycles. MiXCR was run by TCRdb on the 5' RACE reads, yielding one entry per CDR3 protein. The sample holds over 1,300,000 distinct CDR3 sequences, around 59% seen once. Caucasian, healthy and from Russia, the donors were aged between about 6 and 90.

The V and J genes are TRBV27 and TRBJ1-6; the match to TRBD1 covers 7 bases. This clonotype was sampled from a man between 18 and 29 years old in good health. Specimen: blood. The chain's CDR3 is CASSPGTVNSPLHF. The DNA of the CDR3 is TGTGCCAGCAGCCCAGGGACAGTAAATTCACCCCTCCACTTT.